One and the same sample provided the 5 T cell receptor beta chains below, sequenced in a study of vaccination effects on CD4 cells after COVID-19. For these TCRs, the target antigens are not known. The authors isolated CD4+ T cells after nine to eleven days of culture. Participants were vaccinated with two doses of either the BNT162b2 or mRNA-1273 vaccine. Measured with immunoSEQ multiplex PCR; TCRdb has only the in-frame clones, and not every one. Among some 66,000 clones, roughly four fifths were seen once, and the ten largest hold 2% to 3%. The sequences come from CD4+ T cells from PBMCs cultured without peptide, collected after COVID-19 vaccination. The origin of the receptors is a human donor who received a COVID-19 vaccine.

DNA for the CDR3: TGTGCCAGCAGTGACTCAGTGAACACTGAAGCTTTCTTT. It is translated as CASSDSVNTEAFF. The chain employs TRBV6-4 and TRBJ1-1; no reliable D call. CDR3 length: 13 residues. Looked up from germline, CDR1 is MRHNA and CDR2 is SNTAGT. The V end lost 0 bases, the J end lost 0 bases, and 2 bases lay between the germline ends.

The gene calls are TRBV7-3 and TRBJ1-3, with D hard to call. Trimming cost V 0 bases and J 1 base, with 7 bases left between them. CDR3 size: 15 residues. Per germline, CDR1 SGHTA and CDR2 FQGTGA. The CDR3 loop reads CASSLTAGSGNTIYF. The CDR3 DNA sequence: TGTGCCAGCAGCTTAACAGCCGGATCTGGAAACACCATATATTTT.

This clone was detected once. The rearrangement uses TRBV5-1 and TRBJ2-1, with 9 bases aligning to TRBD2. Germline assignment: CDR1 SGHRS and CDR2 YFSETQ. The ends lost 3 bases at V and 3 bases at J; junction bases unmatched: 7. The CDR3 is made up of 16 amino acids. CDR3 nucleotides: TGCGCCAGCAGCTCAGGCGGGGGGGCAGACTACAATGAGCAGTTCTTC. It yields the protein CASSSGGGADYNEQFF.

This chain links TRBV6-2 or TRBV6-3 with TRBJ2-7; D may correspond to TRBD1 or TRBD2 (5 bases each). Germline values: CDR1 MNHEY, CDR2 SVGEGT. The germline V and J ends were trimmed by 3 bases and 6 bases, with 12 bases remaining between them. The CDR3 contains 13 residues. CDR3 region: CASSYLGGGEQYV. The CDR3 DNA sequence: TGTGCCAGCAGTTATCTCGGTGGGGGCGAGCAGTACGTC.

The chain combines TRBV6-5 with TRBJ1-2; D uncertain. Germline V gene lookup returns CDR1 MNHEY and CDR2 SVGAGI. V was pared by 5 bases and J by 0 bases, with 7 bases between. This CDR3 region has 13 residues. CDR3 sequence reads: CASSRTANYGYTF. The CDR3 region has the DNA TGTGCCAGCAGTCGTACAGCTAACTATGGCTACACCTTC.